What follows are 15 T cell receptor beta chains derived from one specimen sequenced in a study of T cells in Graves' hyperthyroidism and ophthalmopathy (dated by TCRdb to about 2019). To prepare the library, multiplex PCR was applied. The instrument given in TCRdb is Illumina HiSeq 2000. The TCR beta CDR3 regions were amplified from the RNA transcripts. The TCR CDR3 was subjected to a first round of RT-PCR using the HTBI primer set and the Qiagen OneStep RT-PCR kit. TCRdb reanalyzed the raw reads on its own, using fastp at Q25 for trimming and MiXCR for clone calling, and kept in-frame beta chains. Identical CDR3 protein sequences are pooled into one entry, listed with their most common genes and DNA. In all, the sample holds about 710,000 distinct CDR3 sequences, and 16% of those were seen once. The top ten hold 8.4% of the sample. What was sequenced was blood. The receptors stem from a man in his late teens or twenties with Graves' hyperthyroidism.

This CDR3 is CASSLVPGGYVKNIQYF. The CDR3 coding sequence is TGTGCCAGCAGTTTAGTGCCAGGGGGCTACGTCAAAAACATTCAGTACTTC. V gene TRBV12-3 or TRBV12-4 combines with J gene TRBJ2-4; 8 nucleotides align to TRBD1. The CDR3 contains 17 residues. With V trimmed by 1 base and J by 3 bases, 8 bases remained unmatched.

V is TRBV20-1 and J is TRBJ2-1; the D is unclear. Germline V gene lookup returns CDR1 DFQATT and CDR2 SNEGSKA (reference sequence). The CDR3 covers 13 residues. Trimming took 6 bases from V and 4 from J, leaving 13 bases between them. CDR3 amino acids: CSASSPNYNEQFF. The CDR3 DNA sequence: TGCAGTGCCTCGTCCCCAAATTACAATGAGCAGTTCTTC.

CDR3 in DNA: TGTGCCAGCGGGGACAGGTCTCATCACGAGCAGTACTTC. Its translation: CASGDRSHHEQYF. The chain joins TRBV6-9 to TRBJ2-7; 8 nucleotides align to TRBD1. CDR3 length equals 13 residues. Trimming took 8 bases from V and 5 from J; bases not matched to a gene: 8. Germline values: CDR1 MNHGY, CDR2 SVAAGI.

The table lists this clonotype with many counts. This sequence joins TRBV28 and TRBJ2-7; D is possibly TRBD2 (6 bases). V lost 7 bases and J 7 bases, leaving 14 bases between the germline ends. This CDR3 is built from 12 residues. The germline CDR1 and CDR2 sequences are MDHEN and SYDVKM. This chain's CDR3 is CASNLLAREQYF. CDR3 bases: TGTGCCAGCAACTTACTAGCTCGGGAGCAGTACTTC.

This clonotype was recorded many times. The CDR3 DNA sequence: TGTGCCAGCAGTTTATCGGGACTAGCGGGAGGTTCCAGCTCCTACGAGCAGTACTTC. Protein sequence: CASSLSGLAGGSSSYEQYF. The J gene is TRBJ2-7, the V gene TRBV28; 15 nucleotides match TRBD2. The CDR3 is made up of 19 amino acids. Losses at the gene ends were 1 base for V and 0 bases for J; bases not matched to a gene: 7. Germline V CDR1 and CDR2: MDHEN, SYDVKM.

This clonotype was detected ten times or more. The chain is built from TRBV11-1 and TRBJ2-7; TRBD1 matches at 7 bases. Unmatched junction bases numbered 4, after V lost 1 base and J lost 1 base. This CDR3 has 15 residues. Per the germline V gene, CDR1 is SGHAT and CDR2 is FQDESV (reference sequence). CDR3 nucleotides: TGTGCCAGCAGCTTAGTCAGGGGGAGTTCCTACGAGCAGTACTTC. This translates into CASSLVRGSSYEQYF.

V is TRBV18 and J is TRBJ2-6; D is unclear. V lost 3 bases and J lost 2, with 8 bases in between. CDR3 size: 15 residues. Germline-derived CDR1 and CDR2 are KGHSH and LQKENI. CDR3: CASSPDRTGANVLTF. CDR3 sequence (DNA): TGTGCCAGCTCACCGGACCGGACTGGGGCCAACGTCCTGACTTTC.

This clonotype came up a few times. CDR3 in DNA: TGTGCCAGCAAGCCGCGAGTCGATGAGCAGTTCTTC. It codes for CASKPRVDEQFF. The V gene is TRBV6-2 or TRBV6-3, the J gene TRBJ2-1; D unclear. Germline V gene lookup returns CDR1 MNHEY and CDR2 SVGEGT. The CDR3 is 12 amino acids. The germline V and J ends were trimmed by 7 bases and 8 bases, with 12 bases remaining between them.

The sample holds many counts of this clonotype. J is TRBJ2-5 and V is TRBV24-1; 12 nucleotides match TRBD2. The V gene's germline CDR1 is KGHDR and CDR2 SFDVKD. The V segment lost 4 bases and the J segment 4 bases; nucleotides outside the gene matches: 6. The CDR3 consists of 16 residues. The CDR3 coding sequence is TGTGCCACCAGTGAAGCTAGCGGGAGGGCACGAGAGACCCAGTACTTC. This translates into CATSEASGRARETQYF.

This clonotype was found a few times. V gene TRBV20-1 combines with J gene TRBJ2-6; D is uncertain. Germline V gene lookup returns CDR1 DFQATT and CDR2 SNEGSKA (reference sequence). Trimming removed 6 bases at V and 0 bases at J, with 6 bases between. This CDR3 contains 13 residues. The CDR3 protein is CSAASSGANVLTF. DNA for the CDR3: TGCAGTGCCGCCTCCTCTGGGGCCAACGTCCTGACTTTC.

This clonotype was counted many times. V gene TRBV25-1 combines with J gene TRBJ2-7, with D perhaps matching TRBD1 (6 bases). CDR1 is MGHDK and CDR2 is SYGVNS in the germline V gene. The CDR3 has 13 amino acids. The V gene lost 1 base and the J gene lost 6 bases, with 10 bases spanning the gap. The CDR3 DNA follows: TGTGCCAGCAGTGAATGGAGAGGGGGCGAGCAGTACTTC. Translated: CASSEWRGGEQYF.

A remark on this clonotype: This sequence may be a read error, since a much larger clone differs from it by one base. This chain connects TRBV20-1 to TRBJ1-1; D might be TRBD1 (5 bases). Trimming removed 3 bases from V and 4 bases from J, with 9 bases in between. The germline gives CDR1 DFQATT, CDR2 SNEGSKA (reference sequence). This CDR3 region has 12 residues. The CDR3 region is CSASRGGTEAFF. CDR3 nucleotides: TGCAGTGCTAGTCGGGGGGGCACTGAAGCTTTCTTT.

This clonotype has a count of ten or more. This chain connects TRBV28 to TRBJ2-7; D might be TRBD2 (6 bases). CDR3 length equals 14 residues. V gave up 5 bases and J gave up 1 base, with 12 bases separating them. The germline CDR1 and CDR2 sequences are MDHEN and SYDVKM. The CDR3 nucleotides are TGTGCCAGCAGTAGAGAAAGCGGGTCCTACGAGCAGTACTTC. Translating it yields CASSRESGSYEQYF.

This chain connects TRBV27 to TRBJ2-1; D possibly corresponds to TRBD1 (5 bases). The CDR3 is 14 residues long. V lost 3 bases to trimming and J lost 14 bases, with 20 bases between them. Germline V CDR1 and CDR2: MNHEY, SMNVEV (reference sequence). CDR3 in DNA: TGTGCCAGCAGTTTGAGTTTTGGGGCCTCCACGGAGTTCTTC. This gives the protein CASSLSFGASTEFF.

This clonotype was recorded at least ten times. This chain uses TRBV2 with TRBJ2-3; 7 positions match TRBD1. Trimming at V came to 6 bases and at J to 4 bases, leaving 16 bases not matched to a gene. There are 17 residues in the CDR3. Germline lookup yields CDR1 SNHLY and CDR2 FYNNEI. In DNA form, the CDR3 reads TGTGCCAGCAGAGACCCTCGGACAGGCCGTCGCCCAGATACGCAGTATTTT. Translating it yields CASRDPRTGRRPDTQYF.